The TCR beta chain described here comes from a study of blood T cell repertoires in COVID-19. The CDR3 is 15 residues long. V gave up 0 bases and J gave up 0 bases; unmatched junction bases: 2. Germline V gene sequence: CDR1 SGHRS, CDR2 YFSETQ. Produced via immunoSEQ multiplex PCR; TCRdb's table is partial and in-frame only. The sample carries some 110,000 clones, 86% recorded once. Sequencing was carried out using peripheral blood. The chain couples TRBV5-1 to TRBJ1-1, with 7 positions matching TRBD1. The clonotype comes from a man in his sixties or seventies who had recovered from COVID-19. CDR3 coding DNA: TGCGCCAGCAGCTTGGGGGACAGAATGAACACTGAAGCTTTCTTT. As protein: CASSLGDRMNTEAFF.